A selection of T cell receptor beta chains follows, all from one sample in a study of blood T cell repertoires in COVID-19. Generated by immunoSEQ multiplex PCR, the TCRdb table keeps only in-frame clones and is missing some. The table shows over 150,000 clones, with more than 65% occurring only once. Sample: peripheral blood. The source of these receptors is a human donor in a cohort sampled during active COVID-19. CDR3s leave out the opening cysteine and the closing phenylalanine or tryptophan. The order of the fields is J gene, V gene, CDR3 length, CDR3 protein.

TRBJ2-2,TRBV7-9,14,ASSFPLQGSVGELF
TRBJ2-5,TRBV3-1/TRBV3-2,13,ASSPKLGGRGTQY
TRBJ2-5,TRBV15,12,ATSSPGLRETQY
TRBJ2-7,TRBV30,12,AWSVWTSAHEQY
TRBJ2-7,TRBV19,18,ASSRKVQGGGGRQPYEQY
TRBJ2-1,TRBV27,13,ASSPRLASYNEQF
TRBJ2-1,TRBV5-1,14,ASSLDSGTGGYEQF
TRBJ2-5,TRBV19,19,ARNRDRRTSGRSRQQETQY
TRBJ2-7,TRBV29-1,12,SVETTGASYEQY
TRBJ2-1,TRBV5-1,12,ASKIAGQYNEQF
TRBJ2-3,TRBV9,14,ASNPGLAGGSDTQY
TRBJ1-5,TRBV28,12,ASTGFLGNQPQH
TRBJ2-1,TRBV5-1,13,ASSSGTNSYNEQF
TRBJ2-7,TRBV30,12,AWGGLGSSYEQY
TRBJ2-1,TRBV10-3,10,AISSGGNEQF
TRBJ1-1,TRBV14,14,ASSPRQGSRNTEAF
TRBJ1-1,TRBV5-1,12,ASSARLLNTEAF
TRBJ1-2,TRBV20-1,9,SARGSVGYT
TRBJ1-5,TRBV6-1,14,ASSENAPGLDQPQH
TRBJ2-7,TRBV5-1,12,ASSLKVAGGEQY
TRBJ1-1,TRBV10-2,13,ASSDGRGSDTEAF
TRBJ2-4,TRBV2,12,ASRGGQGASIQY
TRBJ2-7,TRBV28,11,ASRELLAYEQY
TRBJ2-7,TRBV4-1,15,ASSQEVPSGRLYEQY
TRBJ1-5,TRBV19,11,ASSVEGNQPQH
TRBJ1-3,TRBV7-6,12,ASSQGRSGNTIY
TRBJ1-1,TRBV19,10,ASSPGAVEAF
TRBJ2-1,TRBV9,13,ASSVLSSFYNEQF
TRBJ1-1,TRBV7-2,12,ASSLNRGNTEAF
TRBJ2-4,TRBV10-1,14,ASSGLSGNEKNIQY
TRBJ2-1,TRBV11-2,13,ASSLGGGLRNEQF
TRBJ1-4,TRBV14,13,ASSLRGRQGEKLF
TRBJ2-7,TRBV27,15,ASSSGPPALSSYEQY
TRBJ2-1,TRBV27,12,ASRTSGLYNEQF
TRBJ2-7,TRBV4-1,14,ASSQGAGTGTYEQY
TRBJ2-1,TRBV24-1,10,ATSDLPNEQF
TRBJ1-2,TRBV12-3/TRBV12-4,11,ASSFGRGYGYT
TRBJ1-2,TRBV5-4,13,ASSLPGGPNYGYT
TRBJ2-1,TRBV10-3,12,AIATGTGGYEQF
TRBJ1-2,TRBV28,12,ASRITGVLYGYT
TRBJ2-7,TRBV5-6,17,ASSLEGQGGLRFSYEQY
TRBJ1-4,TRBV7-9,12,ASSSRGRGEKLF
TRBJ2-3,TRBV5-1,15,ASSTEPRGFGTDTQY
TRBJ2-1,TRBV7-9,13,ASSSPGGPYNEQF
TRBJ2-7,TRBV27,13,ASSLSGTGPYEQY
TRBJ2-7,TRBV7-9,14,ASSLARGTAPYEQY
TRBJ2-7,TRBV19,12,ASGLAGGAYEQY
TRBJ2-5,TRBV5-6,14,ASSYYGPGTKETQY
TRBJ2-1,TRBV7-6,16,ASSLENPGSRTFNEQF
TRBJ1-4,TRBV3-1/TRBV3-2,13,ASGGRASTNEKLF
TRBJ2-7,TRBV28,13,ASSFFDRGFREQY